One sample yielded the 23 T cell receptor beta chains listed below, sequenced in a study of cytomegalovirus exposure and HLA in healthy donors. Method: immunoSEQ multiplex PCR; TCRdb's copy keeps in-frame clones and lacks some. The sample lists approximately 240,000 clones, approximately 90% seen once, with 0.8% to 1.2% in the top ten. Sequencing was performed on PBMCs. Receptors were obtained from a woman between 18 and 29 years old in good health and CMV-seronegative.

The chain joins TRBV19 to TRBJ1-1; 8 nucleotides agree with TRBD1. The CDR3 extends over 12 amino acids. Germline CDR1 reads LNHDA; CDR2 reads SQIVND (reference sequence). The V gene end was trimmed by 10 bases and the J gene end by 10 bases; junction bases not matched to a gene: 11. The CDR3: CATNLGQGRAFF. CDR3 DNA: TGTGCCACAAACCTCGGACAGGGAAGAGCTTTCTTT.

The rearrangement links TRBV5-1 to TRBJ1-2; D call uncertain. CDR3 length equals 14 residues. V was cut by 0 bases and J by 5 bases, with 11 bases left in between. The germline gives CDR1 SGHRS, CDR2 YFSETQ. CDR3: CASSLDGRSYGYTF. CDR3 bases: TGCGCCAGCAGCTTGGATGGCAGGTCATATGGCTACACCTTC.

The chain uses TRBV5-4 and TRBJ2-2; 10 bases fit TRBD2. V lost 0 bases and J lost 2; bases outside the gene matches: 4. Germline V lookup: CDR1 SGHNT, CDR2 YYREEE (reference sequence). This CDR3 region has 17 residues. CDR3 DNA sequence: TGTGCCAGCAGCTTGGGTAGCGGGAGGTTTAACACCGGGGAGCTGTTTTTT. Protein: CASSLGSGRFNTGELFF.

The chain has TRBV30 and TRBJ1-3, with unresolved D. Germline V gene lookup returns CDR1 GTSNPN and CDR2 SVGIG (reference sequence). CDR3 length equals 11 residues. Trimming left V 0 bases short and J 7 bases short, with 4 bases between. The CDR3 DNA reads TGTGCCTGGAGTGTCGGTAACACCATATATTTT. It yields the protein CAWSVGNTIYF.

This clone showed up just a few times. The chain joins TRBV6-5 to TRBJ2-7; 7 bases map to TRBD1. This CDR3 is built from 12 residues. Trimming at V came to 6 bases and at J to 6 bases, leaving 5 bases not matched to a gene. CDR1 is MNHEY and CDR2 is SVGAGI in the germline V gene. Written as DNA, the CDR3 is TGTGCCAGCAGAAAACAGGGGACCGAGCAGTACTTC. Its protein product is CASRKQGTEQYF.

The chain combines TRBV2 with TRBJ2-5, with D possibly TRBD2 on 5 matching bases. The CDR3 sequence is 16 residues long. Trimming removed 6 bases from V and 4 bases from J, with 21 bases in between. In germline, CDR1 is SNHLY, CDR2 FYNNEI. The CDR3 loop is CASRPEYGIEGETQYF. The CDR3 nucleotides read TGTGCCAGCAGACCGGAGTACGGAATTGAGGGAGAGACCCAGTACTTC.

This clone was seen just once. V and J are TRBV6-5 and TRBJ1-5; 10 nucleotides line up with TRBD1. CDR1 is MNHEY, CDR2 SVGAGI, per germline. The J segment lost 6 bases and the V segment lost 4 bases, leaving 6 bases of the junction unmatched. This CDR3 has 15 residues. CDR3 region: CASSSGTGDGQPQHF. The CDR3 coding sequence is TGTGCCAGCAGTTCCGGGACAGGGGATGGTCAGCCCCAGCATTTT.

V and J are TRBV19 and TRBJ2-2; no definite D call. This CDR3 has 13 residues. Germline CDR1 and CDR2: LNHDA and SQIVND (reference sequence). Trimming stripped 3 bases from V and 6 bases from J, with 8 bases between. The CDR3 coding sequence is TGTGCCAGTAGTATTTTCCCCGCCGGGGAGCTGTTTTTT. It encodes CASSIFPAGELFF. Variable domain in full (rest from reference TRBV19 and TRBJ2-2): DGGITQSPKYLFRKEGQNVTLSCEQNLNHDAMYWYRQDPGQGLRLIYYSQIVNDFQKGDIAEGYSVSREKKESFPLTVTSAQKNPTAFYLCASSIFPAGELFFGEGSRLTVL.

This chain links TRBV27 with TRBJ2-7, with D maybe TRBD1 (6 bases). V gave up 2 bases and J gave up 3 bases, with 11 bases separating them. Germline V CDR1 and CDR2: MNHEY, SMNVEV (reference sequence). This CDR3 contains 14 residues. The CDR3 sequence: CASSLVARGYEQYF. CDR3 nucleotide sequence: TGTGCCAGCAGTTTAGTAGCCAGGGGCTACGAGCAGTACTTC.

V is TRBV10-3 and J is TRBJ1-1, with D possibly being TRBD1 (5 bases). V was pared by 10 bases and J by 1 base, with 13 bases between. CDR1 and CDR2 (germline): ENHRY, SYGVKD. The CDR3 consists of 13 residues. CDR3 coding DNA: TGTGCCAAACAACAGGAGCCGAACACTGAAGCTTTCTTT. Translation gives CAKQQEPNTEAFF.

The V call is TRBV4-1, the J call TRBJ2-5; 15 bases fit TRBD2. CDR1 and CDR2 from the germline V gene are MGHRA and YSYEKL. This CDR3 is 22 amino acids long. The junction had 23 bases not matched to a gene; V was cut back by 2 bases and J by 7 bases. CDR3 sequence reads: CASSQFPGAGLAGGLVAGTQYF. CDR3 nucleotides: TGCGCCAGCAGCCAATTCCCCGGGGCCGGACTAGCGGGAGGGCTCGTCGCAGGGACCCAGTACTTC.

This chain's CDR3 is CSAGRGTGGAGSYEQYF. The CDR3 bases are TGCAGCGCCGGGAGGGGGACAGGGGGCGCAGGGTCCTACGAGCAGTACTTC. The chain uses TRBV29-1 and TRBJ2-7, with TRBD1 matching over 12 bases. The germline gives CDR1 SQVTM, CDR2 ANQGSEA. V was pared by 7 bases and J by 1 base, with 14 bases of the junction left unmatched. The CDR3 covers 17 residues.

This rearrangement joins TRBV19 to TRBJ2-7; 9 bases map to TRBD2. There are 14 residues in the CDR3. V lost 8 bases to trimming and J lost 3 bases; unmatched junction nucleotides: 8. Germline V gives CDR1 LNHDA, CDR2 SQIVND (reference sequence). CDR3 residues: CASGEGAGGYEQYF. The CDR3 DNA reads TGTGCCAGTGGCGAGGGAGCGGGAGGCTACGAGCAGTACTTC.

The chain couples TRBV4-1 to TRBJ1-6; 7 bases agree with TRBD1. V was pared by 2 bases and J by 0 bases, with 7 bases of the junction left unmatched. Germline V gene lookup returns CDR1 MGHRA and CDR2 YSYEKL. CDR3 length: 18 residues. CDR3 DNA: TGCGCCAGCAGCCAACAGCCGGGACAGAGCTCCTATAATTCACCCCTCCACTTT. Protein product: CASSQQPGQSSYNSPLHF.

The gene calls are TRBV27 and TRBJ2-7; 8 bases align to TRBD1. V gave up 5 bases and J gave up 5 bases; unmatched junction bases: 14. CDR3 length: 16 residues. Germline V gene lookup returns CDR1 MNHEY and CDR2 SMNVEV (reference sequence). CDR3: CASSPITTGVLHEQYF. As DNA, the CDR3 is TGTGCCAGCAGTCCAATAACGACAGGGGTTTTGCACGAGCAGTACTTC.

V is TRBV27 and J is TRBJ2-1, with 9 bases aligning to TRBD2. With 7 bases clipped from V and 6 bases from J, the junction kept 13 bases outside the gene matches. The germline CDR1 and CDR2 sequences are MNHEY and SMNVEV (reference sequence). The CDR3 loop spans 16 amino acids. The CDR3 spells CASTPVGAGGTNEQFF. The CDR3 region has the DNA TGTGCCAGCACCCCGGTTGGGGCGGGAGGGACCAATGAGCAGTTCTTC.

This clone was seen just once. This rearrangement joins TRBV30 to TRBJ2-2, with 13 bases identical to TRBD2. The CDR3 consists of 14 residues. The ends lost 5 bases at V and 5 bases at J; junction bases unmatched: 2. Germline V gene lookup returns CDR1 GTSNPN and CDR2 SVGIG (reference sequence). The CDR3 nucleotides are TGTGCCTGGGCGGGACTAGCGGGAACCGGGGAGCTGTTTTTT. This translates into CAWAGLAGTGELFF.

CDR3 coding DNA: TGTGCCAGCAGTTTATCCAGGGTAGGGGTATCACCCCTCCACTTT. Its protein product is CASSLSRVGVSPLHF. The chain links TRBV27 to TRBJ1-6; D is perhaps TRBD1 (5 bases). CDR3 length equals 15 residues. V lost 0 bases and J 10 bases, leaving 13 bases between the germline ends. The germline CDR1 and CDR2 sequences are MNHEY and SMNVEV (reference sequence).

The chain combines TRBV9 with TRBJ2-6; the D is unclear. The V end lost 2 bases, the J end lost 1 base, and 10 bases lay between the germline ends. Germline V gives CDR1 SGDLS, CDR2 YYNGEE. This CDR3 region has 16 residues. DNA of the CDR3: TGTGCCAGCAGCGTGACGGGTCAGTCTGGGGCCAACGTCCTGACTTTC. Amino acids: CASSVTGQSGANVLTF.

The V and J genes are TRBV9 and TRBJ2-3; D perhaps matches TRBD1 (5 bases). Between the trimmed V and J ends, which lost 0 bases and 2 bases, there was a span of 7 bases. The germline gives CDR1 SGDLS, CDR2 YYNGEE. The CDR3 has 14 amino acids. CDR3 region: CASSVGQTTDTQYF. The DNA of the CDR3 is TGTGCCAGCAGCGTAGGACAGACCACAGATACGCAGTATTTT.

The chain combines TRBV7-3 with TRBJ2-7; D unresolved. V was cut by 2 bases and J by 0 bases, with 8 bases left in between. Looked up from germline, CDR1 is SGHTA and CDR2 is FQGTGA. The CDR3 totals 14 residues. The CDR3 DNA sequence: TGTGCCAGCAGCTTAGGTCGAGCCTCCTACGAGCAGTACTTC. This translates into CASSLGRASYEQYF.

This sequence joins TRBV6-1 and TRBJ2-6; the match to TRBD2 covers 12 bases. The CDR3 length is 18 residues. CDR1 and CDR2 (germline): MNHNS, SASEGT. Trimming cost V 4 bases and J 0 bases; bases outside gene matches: 4. Written as DNA, the CDR3 is TGTGCCAGCAGTGGCGGACTAGCGGGGCACTCTGGGGCCAACGTCCTGACTTTC. Translating gives CASSGGLAGHSGANVLTF.

The J gene is TRBJ2-3, the V gene TRBV5-1; 10 nucleotides match TRBD1. Germline CDR1 is SGHRS and CDR2 is YFSETQ. The CDR3 spans 13 residues. With V trimmed by 7 bases and J by 3 bases, 2 bases remained unmatched. The CDR3 reads CASGGQGTDTQYF. The CDR3 bases are TGCGCCAGCGGGGGACAGGGGACAGATACGCAGTATTTT.